A selection of T cell receptor beta chains follows, all from one sample in a study of blood T cell repertoires in COVID-19. Data came from immunoSEQ multiplex PCR; TCRdb stores just in-frame clones and leaves some out. The sample has roughly 200,000 clones, around 78% seen once. The sample consisted of peripheral blood. These receptors came from an elderly woman with active or convalescent COVID-19. Both conserved end residues are part of each CDR3. Fields, in order: J gene, clone size, D gene, V gene, CDR3 DNA, CDR3 protein. A D gene is named only where the DNA matches it firmly. A row's size may be missing; if present it is once, few, many or a size class.

TRBJ1-4 | . | . | TRBV2 | TGTGCCAGCAGTGCAGGTCTTAGTGAAAAACTGTTTTTT | CASSAGLSEKLFF
TRBJ2-7 | . | . | TRBV5-5 | TGTGCCAGCAGCCGAACAGAGTACGAGCAGTACTTC | CASSRTEYEQYF
TRBJ1-5 | once | . | TRBV5-6 | TGTGCCAGCAGCTTGTTGGGGAGAAATGATCAGCCCCAGCATTTT | CASSLLGRNDQPQHF
TRBJ1-2 | . | TRBD1 | TRBV5-1 | TGCGCCAGCAGCTCCGGGACAGTTAACTATGGCTACACCTTC | CASSSGTVNYGYTF
TRBJ2-6 | . | . | TRBV28 | TGTGCCACTCTCGCTGTCCAGGGGCAGCGCGGGGCCAACGTCCTGACTTTC | CATLAVQGQRGANVLTF
TRBJ1-2 | . | TRBD1 | TRBV12-3/TRBV12-4 | TGTGCCAGCAGTGGGGGACAGGGCTATGGCTACACCTTC | CASSGGQGYGYTF
TRBJ1-2 | . | TRBD1 | TRBV28 | TGTGCCAGCAGTGCGACAGGGATTGACTATGGCTACACCTTC | CASSATGIDYGYTF
TRBJ2-1 | . | TRBD2 | TRBV3-1/TRBV3-2 | TGTGCCAGCAGCCAAGAAGAAACCAGCGGGGCCCACAATGAGCAGTTCTTC | CASSQEETSGAHNEQFF
TRBJ2-1 | . | TRBD1 | TRBV10-3 | TGTGCCATCAGTGAGTCGGGGACAGGGATAAATGAGCAGTTCTTC | CAISESGTGINEQFF
TRBJ1-4 | . | . | TRBV19 | TGTGCCAGTAGTATAGGAGGGAAGTATGATGAAAAACTGTTTTTT | CASSIGGKYDEKLFF
TRBJ2-3 | few | TRBD1 | TRBV10-3 | TGTGCCATCAGTGGGGACGGGGCAGGGGGCATCGATACGCAGTATTTT | CAISGDGAGGIDTQYF
TRBJ2-5 | . | . | TRBV12-1 | TGTGCCAGCAGCTGTAGGGGGGAGACCCAGTACTTC | CASSCRGETQYF
TRBJ2-1 | . | . | TRBV2 | TGTGCCAGCAAAACGGATGGGGCGCGCTCCTACAATGAGCAGTTCTTC | CASKTDGARSYNEQFF
TRBJ2-1 | . | TRBD2 | TRBV10-1 | TGCGCCAGCAGTGAGCCACTAGCGGGGGCGCGAAATTACAATGAGCAGTTCTTC | CASSEPLAGARNYNEQFF
TRBJ2-5 | . | TRBD2 | TRBV7-8 | TGTGCCAGCAGCATCCCGGGACTAGCGGGGGGCCGGGCCCAGTACTTC | CASSIPGLAGGRAQYF
TRBJ2-1 | . | . | TRBV18 | TGTGCCAGCTCACCGGCCAGTTCCTACAATGAGCAGTTCTTC | CASSPASSYNEQFF
TRBJ1-2 | . | . | TRBV28 | TGTGCCAGCAGCTCGAGGATAGGGGCGCGCTCTAGGGTCTTTGGCTACACCTTC | CASSSRIGARSRVFGYTF
TRBJ2-2 | . | TRBD2 | TRBV9 | TGTGCCAGCAGCCCATTTCTAGCGGGGGGGCCAGGGGAGCTGTTTTTT | CASSPFLAGGPGELFF
TRBJ2-3 | . | . | TRBV10-1 | TGCGCCAGCAGTGTATCACGGGATACGCAGTATTTT | CASSVSRDTQYF
TRBJ1-1 | . | . | TRBV5-5 | TGTGCCAGCAGCCACATAGGGGTTTATACTGAAGCTTTCTTT | CASSHIGVYTEAFF
TRBJ2-7 | . | TRBD2 | TRBV28 | TGTGCCAGCCTCGGGACTACTATCTACGAGCAGTACTTC | CASLGTTIYEQYF
TRBJ1-2 | . | . | TRBV6-5 | TGTGCCACTACGACAGACCCCGGGTACGGCTACACCTTC | CATTTDPGYGYTF